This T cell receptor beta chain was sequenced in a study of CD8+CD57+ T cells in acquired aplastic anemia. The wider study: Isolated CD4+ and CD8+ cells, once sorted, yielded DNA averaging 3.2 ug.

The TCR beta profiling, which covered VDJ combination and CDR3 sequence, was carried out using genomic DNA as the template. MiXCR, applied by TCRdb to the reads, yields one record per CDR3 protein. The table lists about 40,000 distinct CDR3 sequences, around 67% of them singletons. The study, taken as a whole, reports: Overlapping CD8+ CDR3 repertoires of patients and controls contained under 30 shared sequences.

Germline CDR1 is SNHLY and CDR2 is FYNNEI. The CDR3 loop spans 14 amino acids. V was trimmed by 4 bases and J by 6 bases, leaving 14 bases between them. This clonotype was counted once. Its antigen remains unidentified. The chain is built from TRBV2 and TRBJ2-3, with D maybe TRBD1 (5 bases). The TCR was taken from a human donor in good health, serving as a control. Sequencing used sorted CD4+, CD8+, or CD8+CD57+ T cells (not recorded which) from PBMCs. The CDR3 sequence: CASSGESAGDTQYF. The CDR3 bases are TGTGCCAGCAGTGGGGAATCGGCAGGGGATACGCAGTATTTT.